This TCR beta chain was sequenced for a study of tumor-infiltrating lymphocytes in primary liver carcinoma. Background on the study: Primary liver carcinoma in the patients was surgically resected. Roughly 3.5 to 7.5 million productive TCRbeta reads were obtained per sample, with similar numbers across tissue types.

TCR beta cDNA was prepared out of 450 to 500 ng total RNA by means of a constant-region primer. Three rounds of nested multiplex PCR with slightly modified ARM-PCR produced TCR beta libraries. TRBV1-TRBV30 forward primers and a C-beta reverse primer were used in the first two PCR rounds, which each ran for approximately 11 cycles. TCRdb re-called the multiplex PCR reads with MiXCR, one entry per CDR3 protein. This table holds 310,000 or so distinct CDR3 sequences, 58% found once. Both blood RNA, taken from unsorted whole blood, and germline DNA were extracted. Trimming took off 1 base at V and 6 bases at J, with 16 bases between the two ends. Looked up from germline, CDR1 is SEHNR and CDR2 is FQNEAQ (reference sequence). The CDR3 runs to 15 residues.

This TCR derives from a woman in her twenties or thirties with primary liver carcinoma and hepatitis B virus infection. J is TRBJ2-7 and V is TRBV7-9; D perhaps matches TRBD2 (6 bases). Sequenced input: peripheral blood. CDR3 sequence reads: CASSLDGGGGVEQYF. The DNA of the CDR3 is TGTGCCAGCAGCTTAGACGGCGGTGGCGGGGTCGAGCAGTACTTC.